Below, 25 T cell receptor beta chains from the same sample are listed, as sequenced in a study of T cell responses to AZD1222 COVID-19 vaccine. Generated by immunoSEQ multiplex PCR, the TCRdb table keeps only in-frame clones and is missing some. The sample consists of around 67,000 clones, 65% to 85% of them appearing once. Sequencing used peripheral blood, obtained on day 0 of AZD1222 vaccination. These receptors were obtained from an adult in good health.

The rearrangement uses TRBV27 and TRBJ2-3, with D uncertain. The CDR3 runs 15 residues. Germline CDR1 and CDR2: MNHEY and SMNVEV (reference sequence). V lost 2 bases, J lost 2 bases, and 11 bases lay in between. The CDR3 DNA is TGTGCCAGCAGTTTAAGGGTTTGGGCCACAGATACGCAGTATTTT. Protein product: CASSLRVWATDTQYF.

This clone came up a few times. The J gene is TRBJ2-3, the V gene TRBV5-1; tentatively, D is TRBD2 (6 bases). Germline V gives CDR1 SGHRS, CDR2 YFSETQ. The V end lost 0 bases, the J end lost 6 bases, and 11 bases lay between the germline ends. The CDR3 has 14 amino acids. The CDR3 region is CASSLGGLRDTQYF. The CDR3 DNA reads TGCGCCAGCAGCTTGGGGGGACTCCGGGATACGCAGTATTTT.

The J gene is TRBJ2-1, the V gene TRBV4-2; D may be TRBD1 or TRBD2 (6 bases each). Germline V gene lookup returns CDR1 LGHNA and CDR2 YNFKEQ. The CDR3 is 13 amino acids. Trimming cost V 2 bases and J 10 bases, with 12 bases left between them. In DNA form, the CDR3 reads TGTGCCAGCAGCCAACAAATAGGGGGGGAGCAGTTCTTC. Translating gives CASSQQIGGEQFF.

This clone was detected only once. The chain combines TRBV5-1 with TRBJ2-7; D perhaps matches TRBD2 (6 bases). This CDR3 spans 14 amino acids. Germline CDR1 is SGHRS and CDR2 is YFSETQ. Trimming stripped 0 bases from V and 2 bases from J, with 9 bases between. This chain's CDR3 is CASSLGGGTYEQYF. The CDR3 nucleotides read TGCGCCAGCAGCTTGGGCGGAGGGACCTACGAGCAGTACTTC. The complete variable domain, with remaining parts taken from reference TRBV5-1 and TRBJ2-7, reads KAGVTQTPRYLIKTRGQQVTLSCSPISGHRSVSWYQQTPGQGLQFLFEYFSETQRNKGNFPGRFSGRQFSNSRSEMNVSTLELGDSALYLCASSLGGGTYEQYFGPGTRLTVT.

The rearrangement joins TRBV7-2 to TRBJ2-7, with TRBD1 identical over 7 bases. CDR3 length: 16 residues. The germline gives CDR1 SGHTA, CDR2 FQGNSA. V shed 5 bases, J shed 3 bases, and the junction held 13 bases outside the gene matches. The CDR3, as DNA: TGTGCCAGCAGCCCATTTAAAGGGGGCCCCCTCTACGAGCAGTACTTC. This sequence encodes CASSPFKGGPLYEQYF. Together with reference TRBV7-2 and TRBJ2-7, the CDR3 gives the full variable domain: GAGVSQSPSNKVTEKGKDVELRCDPISGHTALYWYRQSLGQGLEFLIYFQGNSAPDKSGLPSDRFSAERTGGSVSTLTIQRTQQEDSAVYLCASSPFKGGPLYEQYFGPGTRLTVT.

This chain's CDR3 is CASSSDEPETSYGYTF. The CDR3 DNA is TGTGCCAGCAGCTCGGACGAACCTGAGACCTCCTATGGCTACACCTTC. The chain uses TRBV7-9 and TRBJ1-2; no clear D gene. Germline V gives CDR1 SEHNR, CDR2 FQNEAQ (reference sequence). The CDR3 is made up of 16 amino acids. Trimming shortened V by 4 bases and J by 4 bases, and 19 bases separated the two germline ends.

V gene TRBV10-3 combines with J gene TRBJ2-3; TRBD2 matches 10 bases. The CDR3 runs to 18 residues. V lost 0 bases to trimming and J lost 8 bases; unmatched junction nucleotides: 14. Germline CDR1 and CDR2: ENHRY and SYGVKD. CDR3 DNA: TGTGCCATCAGTGAGTCGACTTCGGAAGCGGGGGGGCCGGGTACGCAGTATTTT. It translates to CAISESTSEAGGPGTQYF.

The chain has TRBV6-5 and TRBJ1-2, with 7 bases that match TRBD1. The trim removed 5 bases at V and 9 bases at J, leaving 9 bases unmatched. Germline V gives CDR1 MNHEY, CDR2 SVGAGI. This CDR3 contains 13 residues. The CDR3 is CASSTRDRRSYTF. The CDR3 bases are TGTGCCAGCAGTACCCGGGACAGACGAAGCTACACCTTC.

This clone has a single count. The CDR3 nucleotides read TGTGCCTGGAGTGTACAGGGGGGAAGACCGAACACCGGGGAGCTGTTTTTT. This gives the protein CAWSVQGGRPNTGELFF. The chain combines TRBV30 with TRBJ2-2; 8 nucleotides align to TRBD1. The J segment lost 0 bases and the V segment lost 0 bases, leaving 6 bases of the junction unmatched. Germline CDR1 is GTSNPN and CDR2 is SVGIG (reference sequence). The CDR3 is made up of 17 amino acids.

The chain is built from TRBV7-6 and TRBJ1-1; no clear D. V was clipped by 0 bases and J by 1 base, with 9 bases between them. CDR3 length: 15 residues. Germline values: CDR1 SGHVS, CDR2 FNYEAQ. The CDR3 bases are TGTGCCAGCAGCTTAGCTCGAGGGCCGAACACTGAAGCTTTCTTT. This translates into CASSLARGPNTEAFF.

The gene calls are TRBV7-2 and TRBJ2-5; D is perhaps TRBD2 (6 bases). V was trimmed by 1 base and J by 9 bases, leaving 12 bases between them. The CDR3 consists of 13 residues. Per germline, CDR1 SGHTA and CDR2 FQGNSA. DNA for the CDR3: TGTGCCAGCAGCTTAGAGGTCGTAGCGGCCCAGTACTTC. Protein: CASSLEVVAAQYF.

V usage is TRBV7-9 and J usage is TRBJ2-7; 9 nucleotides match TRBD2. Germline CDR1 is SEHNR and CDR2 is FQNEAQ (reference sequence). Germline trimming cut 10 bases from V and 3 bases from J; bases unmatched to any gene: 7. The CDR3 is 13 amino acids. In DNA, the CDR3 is TGTGCCACCTCGGCGGGGGGGCACTACGAGCAGTACTTC. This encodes CATSAGGHYEQYF.

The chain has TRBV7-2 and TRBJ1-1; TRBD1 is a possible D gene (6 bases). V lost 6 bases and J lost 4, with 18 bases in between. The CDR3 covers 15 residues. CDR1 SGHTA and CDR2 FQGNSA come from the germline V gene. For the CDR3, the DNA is TGTGCCAGCAGTCAAAGGTGGGGGGCGCCCACTGAAGCTTTCTTT. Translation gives CASSQRWGAPTEAFF. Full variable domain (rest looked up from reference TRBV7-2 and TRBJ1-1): GAGVSQSPSNKVTEKGKDVELRCDPISGHTALYWYRQSLGQGLEFLIYFQGNSAPDKSGLPSDRFSAERTGGSVSTLTIQRTQQEDSAVYLCASSQRWGAPTEAFFGQGTRLTVV.

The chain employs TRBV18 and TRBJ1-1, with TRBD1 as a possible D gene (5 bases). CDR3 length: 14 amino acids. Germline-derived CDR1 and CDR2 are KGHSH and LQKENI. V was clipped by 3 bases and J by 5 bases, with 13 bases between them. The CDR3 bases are TGTGCCAGCTCACCTGGGACCGGAAGGACTGAAGCTTTCTTT. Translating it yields CASSPGTGRTEAFF.

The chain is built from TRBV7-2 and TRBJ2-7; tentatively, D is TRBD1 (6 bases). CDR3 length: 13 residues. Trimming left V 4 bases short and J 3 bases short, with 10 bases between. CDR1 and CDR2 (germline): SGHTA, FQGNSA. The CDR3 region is CASSSPGDYEQYF. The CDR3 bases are TGTGCCAGCAGCTCCCCAGGGGACTACGAGCAGTACTTC.

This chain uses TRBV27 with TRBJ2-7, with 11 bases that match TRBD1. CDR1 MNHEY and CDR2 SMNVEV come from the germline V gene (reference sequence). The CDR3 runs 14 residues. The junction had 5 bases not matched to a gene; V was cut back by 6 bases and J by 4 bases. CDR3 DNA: TGTGCCAGCAGAAGGACAGGGGGCCTTTACGAGCAGTACTTC. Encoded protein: CASRRTGGLYEQYF.

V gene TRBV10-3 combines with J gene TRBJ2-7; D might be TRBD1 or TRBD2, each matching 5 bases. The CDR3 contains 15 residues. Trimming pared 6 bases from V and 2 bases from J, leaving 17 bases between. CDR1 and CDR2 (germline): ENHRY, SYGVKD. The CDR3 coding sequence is TGTGCCATCAGCAACGGGGCAGTCACCCCCTACGAGCAGTACTTC. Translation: CAISNGAVTPYEQYF.

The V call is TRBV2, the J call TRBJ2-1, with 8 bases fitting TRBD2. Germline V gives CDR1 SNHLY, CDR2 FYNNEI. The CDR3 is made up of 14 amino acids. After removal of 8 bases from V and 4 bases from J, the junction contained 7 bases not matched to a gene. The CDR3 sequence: CASLLAGTYNEQFF. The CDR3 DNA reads TGTGCCAGCCTCTTAGCGGGGACATACAATGAGCAGTTCTTC.

The CDR3 loop reads CASSPHTGIHTQYF. The CDR3 nucleotides are TGTGCCAGCAGCCCGCACACGGGGATCCATACGCAGTATTTT. The J gene is TRBJ2-3, the V gene TRBV16, with D possibly matching TRBD2 (5 bases). The germline V gene encodes CDR1 KGHSY and CDR2 FQNENV. V was cut by 4 bases and J by 7 bases, with 15 bases left in between. The CDR3 is 14 residues long.

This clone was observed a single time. CDR3 region: CASSLDRGGYGYTF. The CDR3 DNA is TGTGCCAGCAGCTTGGACAGGGGAGGCTATGGCTACACCTTC. The chain is built from TRBV7-2 and TRBJ1-2; 9 bases fit TRBD1. This CDR3 has 14 residues. In germline, CDR1 is SGHTA, CDR2 FQGNSA. After removal of 3 bases from V and 4 bases from J, the junction contained 3 bases not matched to a gene. The entire variable domain, with the rest obtained from reference TRBV7-2 and TRBJ1-2, is as follows: GAGVSQSPSNKVTEKGKDVELRCDPISGHTALYWYRQSLGQGLEFLIYFQGNSAPDKSGLPSDRFSAERTGGSVSTLTIQRTQQEDSAVYLCASSLDRGGYGYTFGSGTRLTVV.

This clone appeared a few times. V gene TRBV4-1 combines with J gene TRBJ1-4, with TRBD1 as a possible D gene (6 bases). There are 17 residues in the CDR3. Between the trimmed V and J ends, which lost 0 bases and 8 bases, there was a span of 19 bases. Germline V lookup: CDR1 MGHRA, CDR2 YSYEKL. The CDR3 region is CASSQDYVGGRGEKLFF. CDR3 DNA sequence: TGCGCCAGCAGCCAAGATTACGTTGGGGGCCGCGGGGAAAAACTGTTTTTT.

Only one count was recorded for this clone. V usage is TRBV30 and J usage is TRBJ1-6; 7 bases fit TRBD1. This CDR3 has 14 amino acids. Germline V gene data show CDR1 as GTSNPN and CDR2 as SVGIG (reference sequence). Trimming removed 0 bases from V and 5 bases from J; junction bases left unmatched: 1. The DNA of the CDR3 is TGTGCCTGGAGTGTAGGGACAGATAATTCACCCCTCCACTTT. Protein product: CAWSVGTDNSPLHF.

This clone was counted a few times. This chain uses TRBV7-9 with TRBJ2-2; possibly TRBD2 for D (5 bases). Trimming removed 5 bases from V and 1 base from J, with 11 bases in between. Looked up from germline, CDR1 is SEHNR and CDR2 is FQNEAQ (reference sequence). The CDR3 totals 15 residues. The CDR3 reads CASSPRGENTGELFF. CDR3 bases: TGTGCCAGCAGCCCCCGGGGAGAGAACACCGGGGAGCTGTTTTTT. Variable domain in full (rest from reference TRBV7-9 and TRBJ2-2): DTGVSQNPRHKITKRGQNVTFRCDPISEHNRLYWYRQTLGQGPEFLTYFQNEAQLEKSRLLSDRFSAERPKGSFSTLEIQRTEQGDSAMYLCASSPRGENTGELFFGEGSRLTVL.

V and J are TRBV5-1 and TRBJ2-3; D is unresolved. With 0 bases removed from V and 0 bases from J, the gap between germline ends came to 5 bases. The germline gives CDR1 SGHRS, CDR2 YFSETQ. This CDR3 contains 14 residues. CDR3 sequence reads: CASSLGGSTDTQYF. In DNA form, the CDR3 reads TGCGCCAGCAGCTTGGGTGGGAGCACAGATACGCAGTATTTT.

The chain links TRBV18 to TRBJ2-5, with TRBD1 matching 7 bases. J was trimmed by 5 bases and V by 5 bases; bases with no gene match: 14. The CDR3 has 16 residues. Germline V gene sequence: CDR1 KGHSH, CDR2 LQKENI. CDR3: CASSTKGVEGAETQYF. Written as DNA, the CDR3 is TGTGCCAGCTCAACCAAGGGGGTTGAGGGGGCGGAGACCCAGTACTTC. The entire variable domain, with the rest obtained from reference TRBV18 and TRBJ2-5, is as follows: NAGVMQNPRHLVRRRGQEARLRCSPMKGHSHVYWYRQLPEEGLKFMVYLQKENIIDESGMPKERFSAEFPKEGPSILRIQQVVRGDSAAYFCASSTKGVEGAETQYFGPGTRLLVL.